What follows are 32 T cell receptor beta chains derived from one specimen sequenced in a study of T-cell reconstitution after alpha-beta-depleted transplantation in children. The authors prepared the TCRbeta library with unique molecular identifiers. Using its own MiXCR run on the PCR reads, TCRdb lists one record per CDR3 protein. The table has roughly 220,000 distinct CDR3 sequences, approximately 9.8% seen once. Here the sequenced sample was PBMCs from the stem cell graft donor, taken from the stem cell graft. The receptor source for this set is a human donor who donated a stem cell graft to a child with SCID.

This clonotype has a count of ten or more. The CDR3 bases are TGTGCCAGCAGCTCCCGGACAGGGGCGGGGAACACTGAAGCTTTCTTT. Protein product: CASSSRTGAGNTEAFF. The J gene is TRBJ1-1, the V gene TRBV5-6; 9 bases line up with TRBD1. J was trimmed by 1 base and V by 3 bases; bases with no gene match: 7. Germline CDR1 is SGHDT and CDR2 is YYEEEE. The CDR3 is 16 residues long.

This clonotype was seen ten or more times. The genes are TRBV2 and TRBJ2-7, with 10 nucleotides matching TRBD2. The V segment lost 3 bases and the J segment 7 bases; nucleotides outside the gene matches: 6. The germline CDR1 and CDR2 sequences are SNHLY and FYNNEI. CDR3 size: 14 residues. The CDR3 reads CASSEPLAGEEQYF. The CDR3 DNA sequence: TGTGCCAGCAGTGAGCCTCTAGCGGGGGAAGAGCAGTACTTC.

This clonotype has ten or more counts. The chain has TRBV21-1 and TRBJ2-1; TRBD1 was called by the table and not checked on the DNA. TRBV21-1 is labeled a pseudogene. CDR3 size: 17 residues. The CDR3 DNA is TGTGCCAGCAGCATTAGAAGGACAGGGGAGGTACACAATGAGCAGTTCTTC. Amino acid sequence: CASSIRRTGEVHNEQFF.

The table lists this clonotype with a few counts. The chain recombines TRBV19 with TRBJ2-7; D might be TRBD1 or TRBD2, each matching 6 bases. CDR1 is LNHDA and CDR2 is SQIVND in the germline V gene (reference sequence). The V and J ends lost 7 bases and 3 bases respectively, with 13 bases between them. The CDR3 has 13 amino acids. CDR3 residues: CASTTGGGYEQYF. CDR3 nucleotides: TGTGCCAGTACCACCGGAGGGGGCTACGAGCAGTACTTC. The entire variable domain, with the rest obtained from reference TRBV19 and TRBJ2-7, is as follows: DGGITQSPKYLFRKEGQNVTLSCEQNLNHDAMYWYRQDPGQGLRLIYYSQIVNDFQKGDIAEGYSVSREKKESFPLTVTSAQKNPTAFYLCASTTGGGYEQYFGPGTRLTVT.

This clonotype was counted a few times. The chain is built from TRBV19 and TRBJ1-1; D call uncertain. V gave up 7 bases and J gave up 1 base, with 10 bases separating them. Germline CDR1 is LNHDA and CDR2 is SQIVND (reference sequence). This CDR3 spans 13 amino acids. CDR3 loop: CASTYRPNTEAFF. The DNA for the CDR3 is TGTGCCAGTACCTACAGACCGAACACTGAAGCTTTCTTT. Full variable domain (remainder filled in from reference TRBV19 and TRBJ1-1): DGGITQSPKYLFRKEGQNVTLSCEQNLNHDAMYWYRQDPGQGLRLIYYSQIVNDFQKGDIAEGYSVSREKKESFPLTVTSAQKNPTAFYLCASTYRPNTEAFFGQGTRLTVV.

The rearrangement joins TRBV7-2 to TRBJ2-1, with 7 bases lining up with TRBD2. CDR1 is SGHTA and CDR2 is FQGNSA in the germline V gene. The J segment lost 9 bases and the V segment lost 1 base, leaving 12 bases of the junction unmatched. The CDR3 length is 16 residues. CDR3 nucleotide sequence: TGTGCCAGCAGCTTAGTTATGGGGCGGGGGAAGGGTGAGCAGTTCTTC. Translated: CASSLVMGRGKGEQFF.

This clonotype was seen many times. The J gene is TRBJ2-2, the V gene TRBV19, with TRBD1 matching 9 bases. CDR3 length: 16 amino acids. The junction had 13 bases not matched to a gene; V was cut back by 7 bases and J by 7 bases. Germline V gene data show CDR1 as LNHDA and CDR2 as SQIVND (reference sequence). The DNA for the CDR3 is TGTGCCAGTAAGGCTGGGGACAGGGACTGGGTCGGGGAGCTGTTTTTT. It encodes CASKAGDRDWVGELFF.

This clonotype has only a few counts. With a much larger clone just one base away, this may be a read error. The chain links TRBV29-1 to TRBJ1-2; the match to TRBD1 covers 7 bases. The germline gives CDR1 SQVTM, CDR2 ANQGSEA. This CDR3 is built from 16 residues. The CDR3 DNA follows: TGCAGCGTTGAAGGTACAGCAGGGAGGGGGCTCTATGGCTACCCCTTC. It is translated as CSVEGTAGRGLYGYPF.

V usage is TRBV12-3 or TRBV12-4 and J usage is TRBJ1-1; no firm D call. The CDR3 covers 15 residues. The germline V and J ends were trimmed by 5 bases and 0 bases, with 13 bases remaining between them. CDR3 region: CASSPFRGMNTEAFF. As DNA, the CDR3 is TGTGCCAGCAGTCCCTTCCGGGGAATGAACACTGAAGCTTTCTTT.

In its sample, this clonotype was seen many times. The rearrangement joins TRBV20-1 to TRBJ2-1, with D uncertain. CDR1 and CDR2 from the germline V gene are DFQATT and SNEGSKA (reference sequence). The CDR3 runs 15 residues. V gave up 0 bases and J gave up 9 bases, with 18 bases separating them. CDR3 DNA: TGCAGTGCTAGAGATTCGTTGGGTTTTATCGGTGAGCAGTTCTTC. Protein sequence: CSARDSLGFIGEQFF.

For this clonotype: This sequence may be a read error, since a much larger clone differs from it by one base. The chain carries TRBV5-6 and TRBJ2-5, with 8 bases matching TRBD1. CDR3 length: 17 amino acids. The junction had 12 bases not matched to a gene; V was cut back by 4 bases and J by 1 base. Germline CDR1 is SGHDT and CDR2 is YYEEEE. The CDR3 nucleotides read TGTGCCAGCAGCAGATTTAGGACAGGGCGGTTCCAAGAGACCCAGTACTTC. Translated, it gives CASSRFRTGRFQETQYF.

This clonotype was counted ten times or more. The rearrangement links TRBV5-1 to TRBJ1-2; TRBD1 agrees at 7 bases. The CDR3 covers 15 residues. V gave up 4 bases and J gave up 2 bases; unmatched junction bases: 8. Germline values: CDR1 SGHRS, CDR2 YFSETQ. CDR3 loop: CASSPRTGANYGYTF. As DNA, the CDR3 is TGCGCCAGCAGCCCAAGGACAGGAGCGAACTATGGCTACACCTTC.

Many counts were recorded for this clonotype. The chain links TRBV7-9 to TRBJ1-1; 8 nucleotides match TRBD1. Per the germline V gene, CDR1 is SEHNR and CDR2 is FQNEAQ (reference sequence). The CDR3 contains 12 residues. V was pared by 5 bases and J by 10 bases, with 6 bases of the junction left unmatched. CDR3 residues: CASSLVTGGAFF. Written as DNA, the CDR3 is TGTGCCAGCAGCCTAGTTACAGGGGGAGCTTTCTTT.

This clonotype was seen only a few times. The CDR3 region has the DNA TGTGCCAGCAGACAGACTAGCGGGGGATATCAAAACACCGGGGAGCTGTTTTTT. Residues: CASRQTSGGYQNTGELFF. The chain carries TRBV12-3 or TRBV12-4 and TRBJ2-2; 12 nucleotides line up with TRBD2. The CDR3 has 18 residues. J gave up 2 bases and V 6 bases, and 10 bases lay outside the gene matches.

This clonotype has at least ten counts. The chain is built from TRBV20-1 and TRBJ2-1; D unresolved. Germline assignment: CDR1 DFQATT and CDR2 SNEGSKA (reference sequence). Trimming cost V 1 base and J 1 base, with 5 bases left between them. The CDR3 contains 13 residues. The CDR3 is CSARADSYNEQFF. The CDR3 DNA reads TGCAGTGCTAGAGCGGATTCCTACAATGAGCAGTTCTTC.

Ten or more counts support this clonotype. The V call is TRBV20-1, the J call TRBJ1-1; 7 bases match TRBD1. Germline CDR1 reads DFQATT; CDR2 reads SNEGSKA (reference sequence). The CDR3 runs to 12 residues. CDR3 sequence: CRQTGDNTEAFF. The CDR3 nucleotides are TGCAGACAAACAGGGGACAACACTGAAGCTTTCTTT.

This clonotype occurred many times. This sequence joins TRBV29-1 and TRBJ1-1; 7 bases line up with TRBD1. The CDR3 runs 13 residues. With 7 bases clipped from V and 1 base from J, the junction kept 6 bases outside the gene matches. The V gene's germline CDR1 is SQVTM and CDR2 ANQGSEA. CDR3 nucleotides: TGCAGCGCCTCCAGGGGGACGAACACTGAAGCTTTCTTT. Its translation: CSASRGTNTEAFF.

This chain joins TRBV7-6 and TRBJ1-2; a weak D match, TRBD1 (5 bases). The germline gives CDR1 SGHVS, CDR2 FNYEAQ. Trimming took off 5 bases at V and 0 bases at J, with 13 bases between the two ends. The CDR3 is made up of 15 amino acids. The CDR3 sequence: CASSINEGANYGYTF. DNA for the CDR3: TGTGCCAGCAGCATAAATGAAGGGGCTAACTATGGCTACACCTTC.

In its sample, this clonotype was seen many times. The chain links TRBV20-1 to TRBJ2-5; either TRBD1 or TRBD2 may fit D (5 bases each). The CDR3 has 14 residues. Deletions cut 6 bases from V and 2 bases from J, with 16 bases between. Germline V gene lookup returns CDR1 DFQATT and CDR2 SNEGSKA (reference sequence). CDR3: CSAVEGTEQETQYF. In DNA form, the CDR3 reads TGCAGTGCCGTAGAGGGGACGGAGCAAGAGACCCAGTACTTC.

The CDR3 region has the DNA TGTGCCAGCAGCCCGGACAGGGGGTTCTCCTACGAGCAGTACTTC. It yields the protein CASSPDRGFSYEQYF. This chain uses TRBV6-1 with TRBJ2-7; 10 nucleotides agree with TRBD1. CDR1 is MNHNS, CDR2 SASEGT, per germline. J lost 0 bases, V lost 6 bases, and 5 bases had no gene match. This CDR3 comprises 15 residues.

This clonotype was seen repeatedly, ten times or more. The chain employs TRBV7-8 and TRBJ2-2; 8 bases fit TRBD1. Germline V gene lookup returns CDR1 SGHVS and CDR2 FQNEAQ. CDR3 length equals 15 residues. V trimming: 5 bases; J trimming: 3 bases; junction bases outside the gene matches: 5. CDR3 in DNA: TGTGCCAGCAGCACGACAGGGGCAGACACCGGGGAGCTGTTTTTT. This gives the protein CASSTTGADTGELFF.

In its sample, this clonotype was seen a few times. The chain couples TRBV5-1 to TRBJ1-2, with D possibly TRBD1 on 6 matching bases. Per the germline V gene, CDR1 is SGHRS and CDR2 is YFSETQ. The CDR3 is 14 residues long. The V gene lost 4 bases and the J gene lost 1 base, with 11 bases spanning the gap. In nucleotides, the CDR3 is TGCGCCAGCAGCCCGGGGACAAGTAACTATGGCTACACCTTC. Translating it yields CASSPGTSNYGYTF.

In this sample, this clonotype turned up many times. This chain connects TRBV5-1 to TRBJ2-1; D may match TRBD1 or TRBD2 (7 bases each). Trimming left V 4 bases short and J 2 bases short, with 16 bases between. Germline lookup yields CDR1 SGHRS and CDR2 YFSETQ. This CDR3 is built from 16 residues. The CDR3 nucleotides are TGCGCCAGCAGCCGACAGGGAGGGTCTGCCTACAATGAGCAGTTCTTC. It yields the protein CASSRQGGSAYNEQFF. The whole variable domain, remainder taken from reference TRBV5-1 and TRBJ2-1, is KAGVTQTPRYLIKTRGQQVTLSCSPISGHRSVSWYQQTPGQGLQFLFEYFSETQRNKGNFPGRFSGRQFSNSRSEMNVSTLELGDSALYLCASSRQGGSAYNEQFFGPGTRLTVL.

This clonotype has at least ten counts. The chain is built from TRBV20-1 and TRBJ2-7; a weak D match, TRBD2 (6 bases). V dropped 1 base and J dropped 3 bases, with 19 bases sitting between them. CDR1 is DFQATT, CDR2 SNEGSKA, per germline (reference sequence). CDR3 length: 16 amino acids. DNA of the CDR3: TGCAGTGCTAGAGGATTGGGTGGCGGGGATGACTACGAGCAGTACTTC. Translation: CSARGLGGGDDYEQYF.

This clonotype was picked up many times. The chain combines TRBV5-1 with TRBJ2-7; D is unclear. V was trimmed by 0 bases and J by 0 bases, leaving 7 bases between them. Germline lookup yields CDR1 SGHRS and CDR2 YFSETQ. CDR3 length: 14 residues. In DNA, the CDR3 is TGCGCCAGCAGCTTGGCGGGTGCCTCCTACGAGCAGTACTTC. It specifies CASSLAGASYEQYF.

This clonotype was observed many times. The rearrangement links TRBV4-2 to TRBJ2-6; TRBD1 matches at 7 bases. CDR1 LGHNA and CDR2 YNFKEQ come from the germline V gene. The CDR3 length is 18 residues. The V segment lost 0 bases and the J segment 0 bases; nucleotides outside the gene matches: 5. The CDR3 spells CASSQDWQGVSGANVLTF. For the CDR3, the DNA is TGTGCCAGCAGCCAAGATTGGCAGGGGGTCTCTGGGGCCAACGTCCTGACTTTC.

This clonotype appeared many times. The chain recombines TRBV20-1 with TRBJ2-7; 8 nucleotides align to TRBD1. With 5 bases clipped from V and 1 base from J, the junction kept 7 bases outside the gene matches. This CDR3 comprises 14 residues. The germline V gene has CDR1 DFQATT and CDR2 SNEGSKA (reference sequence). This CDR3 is CSAPDRVWSYEQYF. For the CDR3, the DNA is TGCAGTGCTCCGGACAGGGTTTGGTCCTACGAGCAGTACTTC.

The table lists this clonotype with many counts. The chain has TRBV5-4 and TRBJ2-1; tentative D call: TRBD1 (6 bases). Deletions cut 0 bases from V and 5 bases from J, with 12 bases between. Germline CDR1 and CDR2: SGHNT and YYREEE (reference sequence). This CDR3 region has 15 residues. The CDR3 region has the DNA TGTGCCAGCAGCTTGGAGGGGGATAGGGACAATGAGCAGTTCTTC. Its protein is CASSLEGDRDNEQFF. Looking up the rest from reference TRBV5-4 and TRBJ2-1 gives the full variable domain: ETGVTQSPTHLIKTRGQQVTLRCSSQSGHNTVSWYQQALGQGPQFIFQYYREEENGRGNFPPRFSGLQFPNYSSELNVNALELDDSALYLCASSLEGDRDNEQFFGPGTRLTVL.

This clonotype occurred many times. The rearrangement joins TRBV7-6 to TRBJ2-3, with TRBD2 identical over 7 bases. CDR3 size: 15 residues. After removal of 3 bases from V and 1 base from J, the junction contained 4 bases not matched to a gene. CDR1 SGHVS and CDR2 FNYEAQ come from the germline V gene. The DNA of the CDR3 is TGTGCCAGCAGCTTGGGCGGGGGTCGCACAGATACGCAGTATTTT. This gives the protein CASSLGGGRTDTQYF.

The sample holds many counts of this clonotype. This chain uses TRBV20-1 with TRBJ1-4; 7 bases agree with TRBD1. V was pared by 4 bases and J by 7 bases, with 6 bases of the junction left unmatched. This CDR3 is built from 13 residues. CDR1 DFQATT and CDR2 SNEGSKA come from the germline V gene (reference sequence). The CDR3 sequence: CSATRQGAEKLFF. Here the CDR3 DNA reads TGCAGTGCTACCCGACAGGGCGCTGAAAAACTGTTTTTT.

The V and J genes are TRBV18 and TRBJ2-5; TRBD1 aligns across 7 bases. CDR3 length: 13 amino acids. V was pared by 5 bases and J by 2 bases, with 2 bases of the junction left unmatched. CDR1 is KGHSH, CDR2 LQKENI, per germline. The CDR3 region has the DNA TGTGCCAGCTCAGGGGGACAGCAAGAGACCCAGTACTTC. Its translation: CASSGGQQETQYF.

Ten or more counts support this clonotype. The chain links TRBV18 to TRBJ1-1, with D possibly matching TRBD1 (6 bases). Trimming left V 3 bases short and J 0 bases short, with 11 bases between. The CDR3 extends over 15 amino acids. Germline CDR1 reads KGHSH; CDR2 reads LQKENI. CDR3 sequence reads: CASSPQTGMNTEAFF. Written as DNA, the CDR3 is TGTGCCAGCTCACCTCAAACAGGGATGAACACTGAAGCTTTCTTT. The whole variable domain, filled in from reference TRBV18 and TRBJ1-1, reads NAGVMQNPRHLVRRRGQEARLRCSPMKGHSHVYWYRQLPEEGLKFMVYLQKENIIDESGMPKERFSAEFPKEGPSILRIQQVVRGDSAAYFCASSPQTGMNTEAFFGQGTRLTVV.